The entry below gives a single T cell receptor beta chain sequence along with its context. Its antigen is still unknown. No much larger clone exists at a distance of one base, and base qualities are not known. The time point label for this specimen denotes: after neoadjuvant nivolumab, at surgical resection. The patients had newly diagnosed stage II-IVA oral cavity squamous cell carcinoma and had not received any prior systemic or radiation treatment. Everyone in the cohort had locally advanced, HPV-negative oral cavity squamous cell carcinoma. No culture maintenance or expansion was done, as the peripheral blood mononuclear cells went straight to analysis. The samples were obtained from a longitudinal correlative study of a single-arm phase II trial testing neoadjuvant nivolumab in oral cavity squamous cell carcinoma. Subject-matched pre- and post-treatment PBMCs and tumors from three responders and three non-responders were subjected to genomic DNA-based TCRbeta sequencing. Peripheral blood mononuclear cells were collected once before nivolumab treatment and again after treatment, at the time of surgery. The Maxwell RSC DNA from Cells kit was used to isolate genomic DNA from PBMCs.

For deep sequencing, each PBMC sample was run in six replicates, with libraries mostly built from about 480 ng of input genomic DNA. The immunoSEQ hsTCRbeta kit was used to prepare TCRbeta libraries according to the manufacturer's instructions. The completed libraries were mixed into a single pool at 3 nM, then sequenced with an Illumina NovaSeq 6000 S4 flow cell. As for the authors' bioinformatics: Raw data preprocessing and quality control were performed with the immunoSEQ Analyzer. The analysis was restricted to productive rearrangements, with each unique CDR3 amino acid sequence defining a clonotype. Repertoire clonality was estimated as the Gini-Simpson index, which was computed with the R package tcR. Gini indices were compared with Student's t test, and associations with tumor size change were assessed by Pearson correlation. The table comes from immuneACCESS by way of TCRdb, which keeps in-frame sequences with V and J called. Part of the clones is missing from these tables; in studies checked, under half for an unresolved V gene and the rest for unknown reasons. V and J calls plus clone size are reproduced from that table; the DNA served to infer D and trimming. For this sample the table gives around 67,000 clones, of which about nine tenths were detected only once. Less than 3% of the sample comes from the top ten.

These data are taken from a study of neoadjuvant anti-PD-1 for oral cavity cancer (dated by TCRdb to 2020 to 2023). A note on the overall study: Patients mostly received three to four biweekly doses of nivolumab at 3 mg/kg before curative-intent surgical resection. A fourth nivolumab dose was given around day 43 to patients without progression, and definitive surgical resection was performed in those patients on days 50-56. Patients with complete response, partial response or stable disease by RECIST 1.1 were defined as responders, whereas patients with progression were defined as non-responders. The parent correlative cohort included roughly 12 patients, with an approximately 33% response rate.

On the study overall, not on this receptor specifically: After neoadjuvant nivolumab, T cell clonality (Gini index) in PBMCs was significantly higher in non-responders than in responders. TCR analyses included only three patients per response group, and the authors called for larger cohorts for validation. Higher pretreatment blood Treg/Th17 ratios correlated with both higher pretreatment blood TCRbeta clonality and lower post-treatment tumor TCRbeta clonality.

The CDR3 runs 14 residues from the cysteine to the phenylalanine. Of all the DNA, just the CDR3 is kept, 42 bases in frame from base 1. Per the germline V gene, MNHEY is the CDR1 and SVGAGI is the CDR2. V ends up 6 bases short and J 10 bases short, with an unmatched junction base count of 8. The chain was built from TRBV6-5 and TRBJ1-6; the junction holds 8 bases that match TRBD1. The sequence was obtained from a person aged 35-80 years with oral cavity squamous cell carcinoma. This sample comprised PBMCs, obtained after nivolumab (anti-PD-1) treatment. This receptor has the CDR3 CASRYTGGGSPLHF. The nucleotides read TGTGCCAGCAGATACACAGGGGGTGGATCACCCCTCCACTTT.